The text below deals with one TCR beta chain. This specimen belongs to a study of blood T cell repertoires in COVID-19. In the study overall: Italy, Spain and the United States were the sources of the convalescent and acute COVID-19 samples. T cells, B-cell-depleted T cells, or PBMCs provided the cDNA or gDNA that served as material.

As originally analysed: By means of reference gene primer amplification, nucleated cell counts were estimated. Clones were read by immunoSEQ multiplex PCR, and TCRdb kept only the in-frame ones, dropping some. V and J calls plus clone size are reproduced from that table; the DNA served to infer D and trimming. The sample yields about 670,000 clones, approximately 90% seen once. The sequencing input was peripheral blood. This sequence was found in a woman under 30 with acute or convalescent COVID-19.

The CDR3 sequence is CASSYPVDTQYF. The CDR3 DNA is TGTGCCAGCAGTTACCCTGTAGATACGCAGTATTTT. The chain joins TRBV6-2 or TRBV6-3 to TRBJ2-3; D call uncertain. Trimming removed 2 bases at V and 5 bases at J, with 5 bases between. The CDR3 totals 12 residues. The germline gives CDR1 MNHEY, CDR2 SVGEGT.